This T cell receptor beta chain appears in the sequencing data of a study of blood T cell repertoires in COVID-19. Looking at the study overall: There were acute and convalescent COVID-19 samples, and they came from the United States, Italy and Spain. The analysed material was cDNA or gDNA that came from T cells, B-cell-depleted T cells, or PBMCs.

Two negative PCRs, clearance, or symptom resolution were required of recovered Cohort 3 donors. The V segment lost 2 bases and the J segment 8 bases; nucleotides outside the gene matches: 13. The germline CDR1 and CDR2 sequences are MNHEY and SMNVEV (reference sequence). CDR3 length equals 16 residues. The table lists this clone with a count of one. Only in-frame clones appear in the TCRdb table, and some are missing; sequencing was by immunoSEQ multiplex PCR. The profile shows 300,000 to 350,000 clones, around 85% of them singletons. Material for sequencing was PBMCs or T cells enriched from blood (not recorded which). The TCR was taken from a man younger than 40 who had recovered from COVID-19. The chain recombines TRBV27 with TRBJ1-2; 8 positions match TRBD1. CDR3 protein: CASSLTGSRGLGGYTF. The CDR3 DNA is TGTGCCAGCAGTTTAACTGGGAGCAGGGGGCTCGGAGGCTACACCTTC.